This is a list of T cell receptor beta chains from one sample in a study of regulatory T cells in long-lasting Graves disease. TCRdb fed the multiplex PCR reads into MiXCR, producing one record per CDR3 protein. Of 400,000 to 500,000 distinct CDR3 sequences listed, 12% to 15% are singletons. These data were also reused for a study on T cells in Graves' hyperthyroidism and ophthalmopathy.

The specimen was peripheral blood mononuclear cells (PBMCs), collected at new diagnosis, from a patient treated with antithyroid drugs. All receptors come from a woman aged 45 to 65 with Graves disease. CDR3s include the opening cysteine and the closing phenylalanine or tryptophan. The order of the fields is clone size, J gene, D gene, V gene, CDR3 DNA, CDR3 protein. D genes are given only for firm matches. Clone size, where shown, is once, few, many, or a class for clones that have expanded.

clone size: few
J gene: TRBJ2-3
D gene: NA
V gene: TRBV9
CDR3 DNA: TGTGCCAGCAGCGTAACACCGGGAGATGAAACGCAGTATTTT
CDR3 protein: CASSVTPGDETQYF

clone size: few
J gene: TRBJ1-5
D gene: NA
V gene: TRBV18
CDR3 DNA: TGTGCCAGCCAGCCAGAAGACAGCCGAAATCAGCCCCAGCATTTT
CDR3 protein: CASQPEDSRNQPQHF

clone size: few
J gene: TRBJ2-1
D gene: TRBD2
V gene: TRBV20-1
CDR3 DNA: TGCAGTGCGCTACCTACGGGACTAGTCGATACCTCCTACAATGAGCAGTTCTTC
CDR3 protein: CSALPTGLVDTSYNEQFF

clone size: few
J gene: TRBJ2-3
D gene: TRBD1
V gene: TRBV30
CDR3 DNA: TGTGCCTGGAGTAGGGACCACAGGGGTACGCAGTATTTT
CDR3 protein: CAWSRDHRGTQYF

clone size: many
J gene: TRBJ1-2
D gene: NA
V gene: TRBV19
CDR3 DNA: TGTGCCAGTAGTATGGGAAGACTCCGGCCCAACTATGGCTACACCTTC
CDR3 protein: CASSMGRLRPNYGYTF

clone size: NA
J gene: TRBJ2-7
D gene: NA
V gene: TRBV9
CDR3 DNA: TGTGCCAGCAGCGCGGGGAGGTCAACTTCCTACGAGCAGTACTTC
CDR3 protein: CASSAGRSTSYEQYF

clone size: NA
J gene: TRBJ2-3
D gene: NA
V gene: TRBV20-1
CDR3 DNA: TGCAGTGCTAGGGGGGCAGTAGGGGCAGATACGCAGTATTTT
CDR3 protein: CSARGAVGADTQYF

clone size: many
J gene: TRBJ1-1
D gene: NA
V gene: TRBV12-3/TRBV12-4
CDR3 DNA: TGTGCCAGCAGTAATTTTTATCTCCAGGGATTGAACACTGAAGCTTTCTTT
CDR3 protein: CASSNFYLQGLNTEAFF

clone size: NA
J gene: TRBJ2-5
D gene: NA
V gene: TRBV5-1
CDR3 DNA: TGCGCCAGCAGCCACGACAGGCCTCCGGCAGGGACCCAGTACTTC
CDR3 protein: CASSHDRPPAGTQYF

clone size: NA
J gene: TRBJ2-1
D gene: TRBD2
V gene: TRBV5-6
CDR3 DNA: TGTGCCAGCAGCTCCCCCCTCGGGGGGGGACTATCCTACAATGAGCAGTTCTTC
CDR3 protein: CASSSPLGGGLSYNEQFF

clone size: many
J gene: TRBJ1-5
D gene: NA
V gene: TRBV5-1
CDR3 DNA: TGCGCCAGCAGCTTGATGCCCGGTGATCAGCCCCAGCATTTT
CDR3 protein: CASSLMPGDQPQHF

clone size: NA
J gene: TRBJ2-1
D gene: TRBD2
V gene: TRBV7-9
CDR3 DNA: TGTGCCAGCAGCTCCACCGGGACTAGCGGGAGGCCGAATGAGCAGTTCTTC
CDR3 protein: CASSSTGTSGRPNEQFF

clone size: many
J gene: TRBJ2-7
D gene: NA
V gene: TRBV3-1
CDR3 DNA: TGTGCCAGCAGCCAAGATGGCGGGACGCACCGCGAGCAGTACTTC
CDR3 protein: CASSQDGGTHREQYF

clone size: many
J gene: TRBJ1-1
D gene: NA
V gene: TRBV3-1
CDR3 DNA: TGTGCCAGCAGCCAAGTGTTCCCGCCGAGGACTTTCTTT
CDR3 protein: CASSQVFPPRTFF

clone size: NA
J gene: TRBJ1-1
D gene: NA
V gene: TRBV7-9
CDR3 DNA: TGTGCCAGCAGCCCAAGCGGATGGGCTGCACCGACAAACACTGAAGCTTTCTTT
CDR3 protein: CASSPSGWAAPTNTEAFF

clone size: few
J gene: TRBJ2-2
D gene: TRBD2
V gene: TRBV6-4
CDR3 DNA: TGTGCCAGCAGTGAAGCGGGAGCTGCCGGGGAGCTGTTTTTT
CDR3 protein: CASSEAGAAGELFF

clone size: few
J gene: TRBJ2-7
D gene: TRBD1
V gene: TRBV20-1
CDR3 DNA: TGCAGTGCTGCTGTACAGGGGAAGAGCTACGAGCAGTACTTC
CDR3 protein: CSAAVQGKSYEQYF

clone size: few
J gene: TRBJ2-7
D gene: NA
V gene: TRBV7-6
CDR3 DNA: TGTGCCAGCAGCGCTCGCCCGGGACCCCTCGCCAAGTTGCAGTACTTC
CDR3 protein: CASSARPGPLAKLQYF

clone size: NA
J gene: TRBJ2-7
D gene: TRBD1
V gene: TRBV5-1
CDR3 DNA: TGCGCCAGCAGGCGGGACAGGGGTTTGTCCTACGAGCAGTACTTC
CDR3 protein: CASRRDRGLSYEQYF

clone size: NA
J gene: TRBJ1-2
D gene: NA
V gene: TRBV28
CDR3 DNA: TGTGCCAGCAGTCCACTCACGGGGGACCCTAACTATGGCTACACCTTC
CDR3 protein: CASSPLTGDPNYGYTF

clone size: many
J gene: TRBJ2-7
D gene: TRBD2
V gene: TRBV28
CDR3 DNA: TGTGCCAGCAGCCCCATCGGGCTAGCGGGAACCTACGAGCAGTACTTC
CDR3 protein: CASSPIGLAGTYEQYF

clone size: many
J gene: TRBJ1-5
D gene: TRBD1
V gene: TRBV5-1
CDR3 DNA: TGCGCCAGCAGCTTGGAACAGGGGGTAGGGCCCCAGCATTTT
CDR3 protein: CASSLEQGVGPQHF

clone size: NA
J gene: TRBJ2-1
D gene: NA
V gene: TRBV15
CDR3 DNA: TGTGCCACCAGCATCACGACGGCGGGTTCGCGTGAGCAGTTCTTC
CDR3 protein: CATSITTAGSREQFF

clone size: many
J gene: TRBJ2-5
D gene: TRBD1
V gene: TRBV5-1
CDR3 DNA: TGCGCCAGCAGTGGCCAGGGGGCTGAGGAGACCCAGTACTTC
CDR3 protein: CASSGQGAEETQYF

clone size: NA
J gene: TRBJ1-1
D gene: NA
V gene: TRBV28
CDR3 DNA: TGTGCCAGCAGTATCCCGGGACGAATAATGAACACTGAAGCTTTCTTT
CDR3 protein: CASSIPGRIMNTEAFF

clone size: many
J gene: TRBJ1-2
D gene: NA
V gene: TRBV28
CDR3 DNA: TGTGCCAGCAACGGGATTAACTATGGCTACACCTTC
CDR3 protein: CASNGINYGYTF

clone size: many
J gene: TRBJ1-2
D gene: NA
V gene: TRBV24-1
CDR3 DNA: TGTGCCACCAGTGATTCAGGGAAAGGGGTAAATGGCTACACCTTC
CDR3 protein: CATSDSGKGVNGYTF

clone size: many
J gene: TRBJ2-1
D gene: NA
V gene: TRBV28
CDR3 DNA: TGTGCCAGTGGGGCTTTGTCCTACAATGAGCAGTTCTTC
CDR3 protein: CASGALSYNEQFF

clone size: NA
J gene: TRBJ2-3
D gene: NA
V gene: TRBV6-1
CDR3 DNA: TGTGCCAGCAGACTTCTCGCTCTCGGCACAGATACGCAGTATTTT
CDR3 protein: CASRLLALGTDTQYF

clone size: many
J gene: TRBJ1-5
D gene: TRBD1
V gene: TRBV9
CDR3 DNA: TGTGCCAGCAGCGTGGGGACAGGTGCCAATCAGCCCCAGCATTTT
CDR3 protein: CASSVGTGANQPQHF

clone size: few
J gene: TRBJ1-2
D gene: NA
V gene: TRBV4-1
CDR3 DNA: TGTGCCAGCAGCCAGTATGGAGAAAGTGGCTACACCTTC
CDR3 protein: CASSQYGESGYTF

clone size: NA
J gene: TRBJ1-1
D gene: NA
V gene: TRBV10-1
CDR3 DNA: TGCGCCAGCAGTTACGACAGGATGAACACTGAAGCTTTCTTT
CDR3 protein: CASSYDRMNTEAFF

clone size: many
J gene: TRBJ2-2
D gene: TRBD2
V gene: TRBV7-2
CDR3 DNA: TGTGCCAGCAGCAGGACTAGTTGGGGGGAGCTGTTTTTT
CDR3 protein: CASSRTSWGELFF

clone size: many
J gene: TRBJ1-1
D gene: TRBD1
V gene: TRBV19
CDR3 DNA: TGTGCCAGTAGTATCCCTTGGGACAGGGGCATAATGAACACTGAAGCTTTCTTT
CDR3 protein: CASSIPWDRGIMNTEAFF

clone size: many
J gene: TRBJ1-5
D gene: NA
V gene: TRBV12-3/TRBV12-4
CDR3 DNA: TGTGCCAGCAGTGGGACGGCTAGCAATCAGCCCCAGCATTTT
CDR3 protein: CASSGTASNQPQHF

clone size: many
J gene: TRBJ1-1
D gene: NA
V gene: TRBV19
CDR3 DNA: TGTGCCAGCTCGGGACTTCACGCTGAAGCTTTCTTT
CDR3 protein: CASSGLHAEAFF

clone size: NA
J gene: TRBJ2-7
D gene: NA
V gene: TRBV13
CDR3 DNA: TGTGCCAGCAGCTTAGTGGCCCCCGGGGGCTCCTACGAGCAGTACTTC
CDR3 protein: CASSLVAPGGSYEQYF

clone size: NA
J gene: TRBJ2-7
D gene: TRBD2
V gene: TRBV20-1
CDR3 DNA: TGCAGTGCGGGAGGGCTCTACGAGCAGTACTTC
CDR3 protein: CSAGGLYEQYF

clone size: few
J gene: TRBJ1-3
D gene: NA
V gene: TRBV6-1
CDR3 DNA: TGTGCCAGCAGTCCAACCCCCTTGGAGGGCCGGGGGGCTGGAAACACCATATATTTT
CDR3 protein: CASSPTPLEGRGAGNTIYF

clone size: NA
J gene: TRBJ2-2
D gene: NA
V gene: TRBV5-5
CDR3 DNA: TGTGCCAGCAGCTGGACGCCTAGCCTGAACACCGGGGAGCTGTTTTTT
CDR3 protein: CASSWTPSLNTGELFF

clone size: few
J gene: TRBJ2-3
D gene: TRBD2
V gene: TRBV10-1
CDR3 DNA: TGCGCCAGCAGTGTACAACTAGCGGGAGTTGCATCAGGCGTCCCGCAGTATTTT
CDR3 protein: CASSVQLAGVASGVPQYF

clone size: many
J gene: TRBJ1-5
D gene: NA
V gene: TRBV2
CDR3 DNA: TGTGCCAGCAGTGACTTTACCCCGGGGATTCAGCCCCAGCATTTT
CDR3 protein: CASSDFTPGIQPQHF

clone size: many
J gene: TRBJ2-3
D gene: TRBD2
V gene: TRBV3-1
CDR3 DNA: TGTGCCAGCAGCCAACTACCCGGGACTAGCGGTACAGATACGCAGTATTTT
CDR3 protein: CASSQLPGTSGTDTQYF

clone size: many
J gene: TRBJ2-7
D gene: TRBD2
V gene: TRBV18
CDR3 DNA: TGTGCCAGCTCACCATTTGCGGGAGGACGCTACGAGCAGTACTTC
CDR3 protein: CASSPFAGGRYEQYF

clone size: NA
J gene: TRBJ1-6
D gene: NA
V gene: TRBV27
CDR3 DNA: TGTGCCAGCAGTTCACAGGGTGGGATTTCACCCCTCCACTTT
CDR3 protein: CASSSQGGISPLHF

clone size: NA
J gene: TRBJ2-3
D gene: NA
V gene: TRBV7-2
CDR3 DNA: TGTGCCAGCAGCTTAGCTGTTCTCCGGTCCCCAGATACGCAGTATTTT
CDR3 protein: CASSLAVLRSPDTQYF

clone size: few
J gene: TRBJ1-2
D gene: NA
V gene: TRBV7-3
CDR3 DNA: TGTGCCAGCAGCCGGAGCCCGACGGAGAACCCCTATGGCTACACCTTC
CDR3 protein: CASSRSPTENPYGYTF

clone size: many
J gene: TRBJ1-2
D gene: TRBD1
V gene: TRBV28
CDR3 DNA: TGTGCCAGCAGGACAGGACAGGAGACCTATGGCTACACCTTC
CDR3 protein: CASRTGQETYGYTF

clone size: NA
J gene: TRBJ2-5
D gene: TRBD1
V gene: TRBV2
CDR3 DNA: TGTGCCAGCAGGGGGCGAAAACCGACAGGGGTCGAGACCCAGTACTTC
CDR3 protein: CASRGRKPTGVETQYF

clone size: many
J gene: TRBJ1-1
D gene: NA
V gene: TRBV4-1
CDR3 DNA: TGCGCCAGCGGTGGGGGACGGCGACTGAACACTGAAGCTTTCTTT
CDR3 protein: CASGGGRRLNTEAFF

clone size: many
J gene: TRBJ2-7
D gene: NA
V gene: TRBV10-3
CDR3 DNA: TGTGCCATCAGTGAGGCGGGACAGTTCGAGCAGTACTTC
CDR3 protein: CAISEAGQFEQYF